A single sample gave rise to the 32 T cell receptor beta chains below, sequenced in a study of blood T cells in healthy people across ages. PCR was performed a second time for roughly 7 to 11 cycles using a sample-barcoded 5' primer and a J-beta primer mix. TCRdb fed the 5' RACE reads into MiXCR, producing one record per CDR3 protein. In the table there are 1.5 million or so distinct CDR3 sequences, 40% to 50% of which are singletons. Sequenced input: blood. Receptors were obtained from a woman aged 18-29 years in good health.

A note on this clonotype: Just one base apart from a much larger clone, this may be a read error. The chain has TRBV6-2 or TRBV6-3 and TRBJ2-1, with 8 bases lining up with TRBD2. V gave up 4 bases and J gave up 8 bases; unmatched junction bases: 19. Germline values: CDR1 MNHEY, CDR2 SVGEGT. This CDR3 has 18 residues. CDR3 in amino acids: CASSSTSTNGRALYEQFF. In nucleotides, the CDR3 is TGTGCCAGCAGTTCCACATCTACGAACGGGAGGGCCCTTTATGAGCAGTTCTTC.

This rearrangement joins TRBV4-1 to TRBJ2-1, with 12 bases matching TRBD2. Trimming took 1 base from V and 2 from J; bases not matched to a gene: 12. CDR1 is MGHRA and CDR2 is YSYEKL in the germline V gene. The CDR3 extends over 20 amino acids. CDR3 sequence: CASSQGGLAGMEVTYNEQFF. Here the CDR3 DNA reads TGCGCCAGCAGCCAAGGAGGACTAGCGGGGATGGAAGTGACCTACAATGAGCAGTTCTTC.

The J gene is TRBJ2-5, the V gene TRBV24-1; D tentatively reads TRBD1 or TRBD2 (5 bases each). The better agreement between TRBJ2-7 and the DNA end casts doubt on the J call. Germline V lookup: CDR1 KGHDR, CDR2 SFDVKD. The CDR3 runs to 17 residues. The CDR3 DNA sequence: TGTGCCACCAGTGATTGGGCCGGGACCGCCCTCCCAGGCGAGCAGTACTTC. Protein product: CATSDWAGTALPGEQYF.

This clonotype came up a few times. The chain carries TRBV21-1 and TRBJ1-2; the D call TRBD1 from the table was never checked on the DNA. TRBV21-1 is classified as a pseudogene. This CDR3 has 11 residues. The CDR3 protein is CATAHGDGYTF. In DNA form, the CDR3 reads TGTGCCACCGCCCACGGGGATGGCTACACCTTC.

This chain connects TRBV2 to TRBJ2-2, with TRBD2 identical over 7 bases. Losses at the gene ends were 10 bases for V and 2 bases for J; bases not matched to a gene: 4. The CDR3 is made up of 13 amino acids. CDR1 and CDR2 (germline): SNHLY, FYNNEI. The CDR3 region is CATKRGNTGELFF. The CDR3 DNA sequence: TGTGCCACCAAGCGGGGTAACACCGGGGAGCTGTTTTTT.

Many counts were recorded for this clonotype. The chain links TRBV7-3 to TRBJ2-3; TRBD2 agrees at 10 bases. The CDR3 spans 14 residues. The V and J ends lost 3 bases and 6 bases, in that order; junction bases with no gene match: 3. CDR1 and CDR2 from the germline V gene are SGHTA and FQGTGA. The CDR3 bases are TGTGCCAGCAGCTTGGGGACTAGCGTCGATACGCAGTATTTT. The encoded protein is CASSLGTSVDTQYF.

This clonotype was seen only a few times. V and J are TRBV10-3 and TRBJ2-5; TRBD1 matches 8 bases. The J segment lost 4 bases and the V segment lost 4 bases, leaving 2 bases of the junction unmatched. Germline lookup yields CDR1 ENHRY and CDR2 SYGVKD. The length of the CDR3 is 13 residues. The DNA of the CDR3 is TGTGCCATCAGTGGGCAGGGGGCAGAGACCCAGTACTTC. Protein sequence: CAISGQGAETQYF.

The chain employs TRBV7-9 and TRBJ1-4; the D gene is possibly TRBD1 (5 bases). Trimming took 0 bases from V and 5 from J, leaving 16 bases between them. The CDR3 consists of 17 residues. Germline lookup yields CDR1 SEHNR and CDR2 FQNEAQ (reference sequence). CDR3 DNA sequence: TGTGCCAGCAGCTTAGCATGGGGGAGCGGACCAAATGAAAAACTGTTTTTT. The encoded protein is CASSLAWGSGPNEKLFF.

The J gene is TRBJ2-7, the V gene TRBV5-1; 7 nucleotides agree with TRBD2. V trimming: 7 bases; J trimming: 10 bases; junction bases outside the gene matches: 20. The CDR3 runs to 15 residues. Germline lookup yields CDR1 SGHRS and CDR2 YFSETQ. The CDR3 loop reads CASAPVGGLREAQYF. Written as DNA, the CDR3 is TGCGCCAGCGCACCAGTCGGGGGGTTACGAGAGGCCCAGTACTTC.

The gene calls are TRBV5-1 and TRBJ1-2; TRBD1 might be the D (6 bases). CDR1 is SGHRS and CDR2 is YFSETQ in the germline V gene. Deletions cut 0 bases from V and 6 bases from J, with 12 bases between. CDR3 size: 14 residues. For the CDR3, the DNA is TGCGCCAGCAGCTTGGGACAGGATCTTGATGGCTACACCTTC. Protein product: CASSLGQDLDGYTF.

This clonotype was counted between two and nine times. The chain has TRBV29-1 and TRBJ2-5; weak D call: TRBD2 (6 bases). Looked up from germline, CDR1 is SQVTM and CDR2 is ANQGSEA. The V and J ends lost 4 bases and 2 bases respectively, with 11 bases between them. This CDR3 comprises 13 residues. The CDR3 DNA reads TGCAGCGTTGCCGGGGGAGTGCAAGAGACCCAGTACTTC. It translates to CSVAGGVQETQYF.

V gene TRBV6-6 combines with J gene TRBJ1-5; D is unclear. This CDR3 comprises 13 residues. CDR1 is MNHNY and CDR2 is SVGAGI in the germline V gene (reference sequence). V was clipped by 6 bases and J by 2 bases, with 8 bases between them. Here the CDR3 reads CASSKRGNQPQHF. The CDR3 nucleotides are TGTGCCAGCAGCAAGAGGGGCAATCAGCCCCAGCATTTT.

This clonotype has more than one count but fewer than ten. The chain links TRBV12-3 or TRBV12-4 to TRBJ1-2, with D hard to call. V lost 0 bases to trimming and J lost 8 bases, with 7 bases between them. The CDR3 has 12 residues. CDR3 coding DNA: TGTGCCAGCAGTTTAGCTGGAAAGGGCTACACCTTC. This translates into CASSLAGKGYTF.

Only a few counts were recorded for this clonotype. The chain employs TRBV18 and TRBJ2-1; 9 bases map to TRBD2. CDR1 and CDR2 (germline): KGHSH, LQKENI. V lost 0 bases to trimming and J lost 6 bases; unmatched junction nucleotides: 6. The CDR3 length is 16 residues. In DNA, the CDR3 is TGTGCCAGCTCACCACCCCTAGCGGGGCTCGGCAATGAGCAGTTCTTC. It translates to CASSPPLAGLGNEQFF.

This clonotype was counted a few times. The chain joins TRBV28 to TRBJ1-3, with D tentatively TRBD1 (5 bases). The CDR3 contains 17 residues. The germline V and J ends were trimmed by 3 bases and 4 bases, with 19 bases remaining between them. From germline, CDR1 is MDHEN and CDR2 SYDVKM. The CDR3 spells CASSFTLRYGAGNTIYF. Written as DNA, the CDR3 is TGTGCCAGCAGTTTTACACTCAGATATGGGGCAGGAAACACCATATATTTT.

This clonotype was seen many times. The rearrangement links TRBV12-3 or TRBV12-4 to TRBJ2-7, with a weak D call TRBD1 (6 bases). The CDR3 loop spans 13 amino acids. V was shortened by 3 bases and J by 4 bases, with 10 bases between the two germline ends. In DNA form, the CDR3 reads TGTGCCAGCAGTTTCTCAGGGGCTTACGAGCAGTACTTC. This sequence encodes CASSFSGAYEQYF.

This clonotype was seen more than once but under ten times. V usage is TRBV12-3 or TRBV12-4 and J usage is TRBJ2-7; TRBD1 agrees at 8 bases. The CDR3 is made up of 15 amino acids. J was trimmed by 3 bases and V by 6 bases; bases with no gene match: 10. The CDR3 loop reads CASRDRGSLYYEQYF. CDR3 DNA sequence: TGTGCCAGCAGAGACAGGGGTTCCCTCTACTACGAGCAGTACTTC.

The chain is built from TRBV7-9 and TRBJ2-3; 7 nucleotides line up with TRBD2. This CDR3 is built from 17 residues. CDR1 SEHNR and CDR2 FQNEAQ come from the germline V gene (reference sequence). The trim removed 8 bases at V and 0 bases at J, leaving 14 bases unmatched. The CDR3 DNA follows: TGTGCCAGCCGGCGGGGGTTGGCGGAGACTAGCACAGATACGCAGTATTTT. Translated: CASRRGLAETSTDTQYF. Full variable domain (rest looked up from reference TRBV7-9 and TRBJ2-3): DTGVSQNPRHKITKRGQNVTFRCDPISEHNRLYWYRQTLGQGPEFLTYFQNEAQLEKSRLLSDRFSAERPKGSFSTLEIQRTEQGDSAMYLCASRRGLAETSTDTQYFGPGTRLTVL.

The rearrangement uses TRBV3-1 and TRBJ2-5, with TRBD2 as a possible D gene (6 bases). The CDR3 runs 15 residues. V was shortened by 3 bases and J by 10 bases, with 21 bases between the two germline ends. The germline CDR1 and CDR2 sequences are LGHDT and YNNKEL (reference sequence). In DNA, the CDR3 is TGTGCCAGCAGCCAGGGGAGGATAGAAGGAGGATTCCAGTACTTC. Amino acids: CASSQGRIEGGFQYF.

The V call is TRBV20-1, the J call TRBJ1-2, with TRBD1 as a possible D gene (6 bases). CDR1 and CDR2 (germline): DFQATT, SNEGSKA (reference sequence). This CDR3 is built from 13 residues. Trimming pared 4 bases from V and 3 bases from J, leaving 12 bases between. DNA of the CDR3: TGCAGTGCTACGGGCGGGGGCCACTATGGCTACACCTTC. Amino acid sequence: CSATGGGHYGYTF.

Note on this clonotype: The junction and the germline gene differ at one end; a read error may be behind it. The rearrangement uses TRBV10-3 and TRBJ1-5; D is possibly TRBD1 (6 bases). CDR1 is ENHRY, CDR2 SYGVKD, per germline. The CDR3 has 15 residues. In DNA, the CDR3 is TGTGACATCAGGGAAGGAGGGGGTAACAATCAGCCCCAGCATTTT. Translation: CDIREGGGNNQPQHF.

In DNA, the CDR3 is TGTGCCAGCAGACCGTCGATATCGGACATAGGAGATACGCAGTATTTT. It yields the protein CASRPSISDIGDTQYF. The chain carries TRBV5-4 and TRBJ2-3, with a tentative D call TRBD1 (5 bases). This CDR3 spans 16 amino acids. Trimming shortened V by 5 bases and J by 5 bases, and 21 bases separated the two germline ends. Per germline, CDR1 SGHNT and CDR2 YYREEE (reference sequence).

The chain combines TRBV28 with TRBJ2-3, with D possibly being TRBD1 (6 bases). Germline V gene data show CDR1 as MDHEN and CDR2 as SYDVKM. The CDR3 is 16 residues long. Trimming took 7 bases from V and 0 from J, leaving 17 bases between them. The CDR3 reads CASNHRARFSTDTQYF. The CDR3 DNA is TGTGCCAGCAACCACAGGGCGAGGTTTAGCACAGATACGCAGTATTTT.

Only a few counts were recorded for this clonotype. V usage is TRBV10-2 and J usage is TRBJ1-1; no definite D call. From germline, CDR1 is WSHSY and CDR2 SAAADI. This CDR3 region has 14 residues. V dropped 2 bases and J dropped 5 bases, with 12 bases sitting between them. The CDR3 region is CASSERETLTEAFF. As DNA, the CDR3 is TGCGCCAGCAGTGAGAGGGAAACTCTGACTGAAGCTTTCTTT.

This clonotype came up a few times. The rearrangement uses TRBV2 and TRBJ2-5; perhaps TRBD1 as D (5 bases). This CDR3 is built from 13 residues. Per the germline V gene, CDR1 is SNHLY and CDR2 is FYNNEI. Trimming removed 6 bases at V and 5 bases at J, with 13 bases between. In DNA form, the CDR3 reads TGTGCCAGCAGACTCAGGGTGGTGGAGACCCAGTACTTC. Amino acid sequence: CASRLRVVETQYF.

This clonotype has only one observation. The junction differs from germline at one of its ends, possibly a read error. The chain joins TRBV6-6 to TRBJ1-1; D ambiguous. Germline CDR1 reads MNHNY; CDR2 reads SVGAGI (reference sequence). CDR3 length: 12 amino acids. CDR3 bases: TGTGTCAGCAGGTTGGGAAGCACTGAAGCTTTCTTT. This codes for CVSRLGSTEAFF.

The rearrangement uses TRBV20-1 and TRBJ2-3, with 9 bases aligning to TRBD2. The CDR3 length is 15 residues. After removal of 0 bases from V and 5 bases from J, the junction contained 6 bases not matched to a gene. Per germline, CDR1 DFQATT and CDR2 SNEGSKA (reference sequence). CDR3 sequence reads: CSARDSAGGGDTQYF. The CDR3 bases are TGCAGTGCTAGAGATTCGGCGGGGGGGGGAGATACGCAGTATTTT.

The chain combines TRBV27 with TRBJ2-1; D may be TRBD2 (6 bases). This CDR3 has 16 amino acids. V gave up 3 bases and J gave up 2 bases, with 14 bases separating them. Germline loops: CDR1 MNHEY, CDR2 SMNVEV (reference sequence). As DNA, the CDR3 is TGTGCCAGCAGTTTCTCGGGCGGAGGGGCCTACAATGAGCAGTTCTTC. This gives the protein CASSFSGGGAYNEQFF.

The chain links TRBV4-3 to TRBJ1-6; tentatively, D is TRBD1 (5 bases). The CDR3 spans 18 residues. Trimming took 0 bases from V and 1 from J, leaving 13 bases between them. Germline CDR1 LGHNA, CDR2 YSLEER. CDR3 region: CASSQDWDGGSYNSPLHF. The DNA of the CDR3 is TGCGCCAGCAGCCAAGATTGGGACGGAGGGTCCTATAATTCACCCCTCCACTTT.

This clonotype has only a few counts. The chain recombines TRBV20-1 with TRBJ2-7, with TRBD2 identical over 10 bases. CDR3 length: 16 amino acids. The germline V gene has CDR1 DFQATT and CDR2 SNEGSKA (reference sequence). The V and J ends lost 0 bases and 4 bases, in that order; junction bases with no gene match: 9. CDR3 region: CSARDWASGSRYEQYF. In nucleotides, the CDR3 is TGCAGTGCTAGAGATTGGGCTAGCGGGAGCCGATACGAGCAGTACTTC.

This chain links TRBV5-1 with TRBJ2-7, with 13 bases aligning to TRBD2. The CDR3 length is 14 residues. With V trimmed by 6 bases and J by 7 bases, 7 bases remained unmatched. In germline, CDR1 is SGHRS, CDR2 YFSETQ. CDR3 nucleotide sequence: TGCGCCAGCATGGGACTAGCGGGACACGATGAGCAGTACTTC. It specifies CASMGLAGHDEQYF.

V and J are TRBV11-2 and TRBJ2-5; TRBD1 agrees at 8 bases. Germline CDR1 and CDR2: SGHAT and FQNNGV. Unmatched junction bases numbered 11, after V lost 6 bases and J lost 5 bases. This CDR3 is 15 amino acids long. The CDR3 spells CASSRRRQGMETQYF. CDR3 coding DNA: TGTGCCAGCAGTCGGCGGAGACAGGGGATGGAGACCCAGTACTTC.